Presented here are 22 T cell receptor beta chains from one specimen sequenced in a study of cytomegalovirus exposure and HLA in healthy donors. Researchers ran the PCR with 60 Vbeta and 13 Jbeta primers. Sequencing was performed with immunoSEQ multiplex PCR; in TCRdb, only in-frame clones are kept and a portion is missing. The top ten hold about 22% of the sample, which has 65,000 to 85,000 clones, roughly 80% seen once. The sample taken for sequencing was PBMCs. These receptors came from a woman between 35 and 50 years old in good health and CMV-seropositive.

V usage is TRBV5-1 and J usage is TRBJ1-4; 8 positions agree with TRBD1. V shed 0 bases and J 11 bases; nucleotides not matched to a gene: 6. CDR1 is SGHRS and CDR2 is YFSETQ in the germline V gene. The length of the CDR3 is 14 residues. CDR3 in amino acids: CASSLEQGVKKLFF. The CDR3 DNA follows: TGCGCCAGCAGCTTGGAACAGGGGGTGAAGAAACTGTTTTTT. The entire variable domain, with the rest obtained from reference TRBV5-1 and TRBJ1-4, is as follows: KAGVTQTPRYLIKTRGQQVTLSCSPISGHRSVSWYQQTPGQGLQFLFEYFSETQRNKGNFPGRFSGRQFSNSRSEMNVSTLELGDSALYLCASSLEQGVKKLFFGSGTQLSVL.

The V gene is TRBV7-8, the J gene TRBJ2-5; weak D call: TRBD1 (5 bases). The DNA matches TRBJ2-7 better at its end, which makes the J call doubtful. Germline V lookup: CDR1 SGHVS, CDR2 FQNEAQ. The CDR3 is made up of 15 amino acids. This chain's CDR3 is CASSFYHDRSYEQYF. Here the CDR3 DNA reads TGTGCCAGCAGCTTTTATCATGACAGATCCTACGAGCAGTACTTC.

This rearrangement joins TRBV6-1 to TRBJ2-7, with D maybe TRBD1 (5 bases). The V gene lost 1 base and the J gene lost 2 bases, with 9 bases spanning the gap. The germline gives CDR1 MNHNS, CDR2 SASEGT. This CDR3 comprises 14 residues. The DNA of the CDR3 is TGTGCCAGCAGTGAAGTAGGACAAGCCTACGAGCAGTACTTC. It yields the protein CASSEVGQAYEQYF.

The chain combines TRBV28 with TRBJ1-1; D is possibly TRBD1 (5 bases). V gave up 2 bases and J gave up 4 bases, with 11 bases separating them. The CDR3 is made up of 14 amino acids. From germline, CDR1 is MDHEN and CDR2 SYDVKM. The DNA for the CDR3 is TGTGCCAGCAGTTTAAGCTGGGGCCTCACTGAAGCTTTCTTT. This codes for CASSLSWGLTEAFF.

The rearrangement uses TRBV2 and TRBJ2-3, with 9 positions matching TRBD1. The CDR3 is 15 residues long. Germline CDR1 SNHLY, CDR2 FYNNEI. V shed 8 bases and J 3 bases; nucleotides not matched to a gene: 9. The CDR3 loop is CASAEEDRGTDTQYF. For the CDR3, the DNA is TGTGCCAGCGCCGAAGAGGACAGGGGAACAGATACGCAGTATTTT. Using reference TRBV2 and TRBJ2-3 for the parts outside the CDR3, the full variable domain is EPEVTQTPSHQVTQMGQEVILRCVPISNHLYFYWYRQILGQKVEFLVSFYNNEISEKSEIFDDQFSVERPDGSNFTLKIRSTKLEDSAMYFCASAEEDRGTDTQYFGPGTRLTVL.

The V call is TRBV19, the J call TRBJ2-3; possibly TRBD1 for D (7 bases). CDR1 is LNHDA and CDR2 is SQIVND in the germline V gene (reference sequence). The CDR3 extends over 13 amino acids. V dropped 3 bases and J dropped 6 bases, with 10 bases sitting between them. The CDR3 reads CASSIRGADTQYF. The CDR3 DNA is TGTGCCAGTAGTATCAGGGGGGCTGATACGCAGTATTTT.

This chain connects TRBV7-2 to TRBJ2-3; possibly TRBD1 for D (6 bases). The V and J ends lost 4 bases and 6 bases respectively, with 11 bases between them. CDR1 and CDR2 from the germline V gene are SGHTA and FQGNSA. This CDR3 is built from 13 residues. Here the CDR3 reads CASSWTVSDTQYF. The CDR3 DNA sequence: TGTGCCAGCAGCTGGACAGTTAGTGATACGCAGTATTTT.

V is TRBV2 and J is TRBJ2-3, with D possibly being TRBD1 (5 bases). The germline CDR1 and CDR2 sequences are SNHLY and FYNNEI. Deletions cut 5 bases from V and 6 bases from J, with 12 bases between. The CDR3 has 13 amino acids. CDR3 DNA sequence: TGTGCCAGCAGTACCTCAGGGTTGGATACGCAGTATTTT. Residues: CASSTSGLDTQYF.

The chain links TRBV9 to TRBJ1-2, with 8 bases identical to TRBD1. V was clipped by 4 bases and J by 7 bases; unmatched bases: 12. The CDR3 sequence is 15 residues long. Germline CDR1 is SGDLS and CDR2 is YYNGEE. CDR3 nucleotide sequence: TGTGCCAGCAGCCTACGGACAGGGTGGGATCCTGGCTACACCTTC. This gives the protein CASSLRTGWDPGYTF.

This rearrangement joins TRBV5-4 to TRBJ2-7, with TRBD1 identical over 9 bases. The CDR3 sequence is 14 residues long. Germline V lookup: CDR1 SGHNT, CDR2 YYREEE (reference sequence). The junction had 8 bases not matched to a gene; V was cut back by 4 bases and J by 6 bases. In DNA, the CDR3 is TGTGCCAGCAGCAAGGGACAGGGAAGGAGCGAGCAGTACTTC. It is translated as CASSKGQGRSEQYF.

The chain's CDR3 is CASSLTGDYNEQFF. CDR3 DNA sequence: TGCGCCAGCAGCCTGACAGGGGACTACAATGAGCAGTTCTTC. The V gene is TRBV5-1, the J gene TRBJ2-1; TRBD1 agrees at 8 bases. The CDR3 contains 14 residues. The junction had 3 bases not matched to a gene; V was cut back by 4 bases and J by 3 bases. CDR1 is SGHRS and CDR2 is YFSETQ in the germline V gene.

The chain joins TRBV5-1 to TRBJ2-3, with D tentatively TRBD2 (7 bases). CDR1 and CDR2 from the germline V gene are SGHRS and YFSETQ. This CDR3 is built from 19 residues. The V end was cut by 3 bases, the J end by 2 bases, with 25 bases between. As DNA, the CDR3 is TGCGCCAGCAGCTATTATCCAGGGCCGGCGGGGGCCTCCACAGATACGCAGTATTTT. Encoded protein: CASSYYPGPAGASTDTQYF.

The chain is built from TRBV30 and TRBJ1-2; 9 bases are a match to TRBD1. The CDR3 contains 17 residues. V gave up 3 bases and J gave up 4 bases; unmatched junction bases: 15. Germline V CDR1 and CDR2: GTSNPN, SVGIG (reference sequence). The CDR3 DNA follows: TGTGCCTGGAGGGCAGCCGGGACAGGGTGGGGTTCCTATGGCTACACCTTC. This gives the protein CAWRAAGTGWGSYGYTF. The whole variable domain, filled in from reference TRBV30 and TRBJ1-2, reads SQTIHQWPATLVQPVGSPLSLECTVEGTSNPNLYWYRQAAGRGLQLLFYSVGIGQISSEVPQNLSASRPQDRQFILSSKKLLLSDSGFYLCAWRAAGTGWGSYGYTFGSGTRLTVV.

This chain connects TRBV29-1 to TRBJ2-5; possible D gene TRBD1, 5 bases. The CDR3 runs to 12 residues. The germline V and J ends were trimmed by 4 bases and 1 base, with 7 bases remaining between them. Looked up from germline, CDR1 is SQVTM and CDR2 is ANQGSEA. The CDR3 DNA reads TGCAGCGTTGGGGGCCTCCAAGAGACCCAGTACTTC. It encodes CSVGGLQETQYF.

The J gene is TRBJ1-1, the V gene TRBV5-4, with D maybe TRBD1 (6 bases). Germline values: CDR1 SGHNT, CDR2 YYREEE (reference sequence). V was pared by 3 bases and J by 1 base, with 13 bases between. CDR3 size: 15 residues. This CDR3 reads CASSSPTTGNTEAFF. CDR3 nucleotide sequence: TGTGCCAGCAGCTCGCCAACGACAGGGAACACTGAAGCTTTCTTT.

The J gene is TRBJ2-5, the V gene TRBV7-6; tentatively, D is TRBD1 (6 bases). The ends were cut back, 0 bases at V and 5 bases at J, with 10 bases in the middle. The CDR3 runs 14 residues. Germline CDR1 is SGHVS and CDR2 is FNYEAQ. The CDR3 DNA follows: TGTGCCAGCAGCTTAGCGGGCAGGGGCGAGACCCAGTACTTC. Translated, it gives CASSLAGRGETQYF.

This chain links TRBV30 with TRBJ1-4, with a possible D match to TRBD1 (5 bases). V lost 1 base and J lost 7, with 7 bases in between. The CDR3 consists of 12 residues. Germline CDR1 is GTSNPN and CDR2 is SVGIG (reference sequence). CDR3 DNA: TGTGCCTGGAGTGGACAGTTTGAAAAACTGTTTTTT. Translating gives CAWSGQFEKLFF.

This clone was recorded once. The V call is TRBV7-9, the J call TRBJ1-5; the match to TRBD1 covers 7 bases. V shed 5 bases and J 3 bases; nucleotides not matched to a gene: 7. There are 15 residues in the CDR3. Germline CDR1 reads SEHNR; CDR2 reads FQNEAQ (reference sequence). The CDR3 here is CASSGGTEFNQPQHF. CDR3 in DNA: TGTGCCAGCAGCGGGGGGACAGAGTTCAATCAGCCCCAGCATTTT.

CDR3 nucleotides: TGCGCCAGCAGTGAGCGGGAGTCCCTCTACAATGAGCAGTTCTTC. It yields the protein CASSERESLYNEQFF. The V and J genes are TRBV5-1 and TRBJ2-1; 8 bases agree with TRBD2. CDR1 is SGHRS, CDR2 YFSETQ, per germline. The CDR3 consists of 15 residues. V trimming: 5 bases; J trimming: 3 bases; junction bases outside the gene matches: 7.

The chain has TRBV5-1 and TRBJ1-2; 8 positions agree with TRBD1. The CDR3 contains 15 residues. Germline V gives CDR1 SGHRS, CDR2 YFSETQ. J was trimmed by 4 bases and V by 4 bases; bases with no gene match: 9. The CDR3 DNA sequence: TGCGCCAGCAGCGGGGGGACAGGTTCTATCTATGGCTACACCTTC. Encoded protein: CASSGGTGSIYGYTF. The variable domain in full, with the rest retrieved from reference TRBV5-1 and TRBJ1-2, is KAGVTQTPRYLIKTRGQQVTLSCSPISGHRSVSWYQQTPGQGLQFLFEYFSETQRNKGNFPGRFSGRQFSNSRSEMNVSTLELGDSALYLCASSGGTGSIYGYTFGSGTRLTVV.

This clone was counted once. The chain uses TRBV5-4 and TRBJ2-1; TRBD1 aligns across 9 bases. Trimming cost V 4 bases and J 4 bases; bases outside gene matches: 6. The CDR3 contains 15 residues. Germline CDR1 and CDR2: SGHNT and YYREEE (reference sequence). The CDR3 DNA reads TGTGCCAGCAGCGACCCCGGGACAGGGTACAATGAGCAGTTCTTC. This encodes CASSDPGTGYNEQFF.

The chain employs TRBV29-1 and TRBJ1-2; D may be TRBD1 (6 bases). Trimming left V 4 bases short and J 2 bases short, with 14 bases between. The length of the CDR3 is 14 residues. Germline assignment: CDR1 SQVTM and CDR2 ANQGSEA. In DNA, the CDR3 is TGCAGCGTTGGGGAGGGGGGGAAGAACTATGGCTACACCTTC. Its protein product is CSVGEGGKNYGYTF.